This T cell receptor beta chain stems from a study of blood T cells in healthy people across ages. Sample-barcoded 5' priming and a J-beta primer mix drove a second PCR of about 7 to 12 cycles. Through a template-switch adaptor with 12 random nucleotides, each cDNA molecule received a tag. In TCRdb, the 5' RACE reads were re-called with MiXCR into one record per CDR3 protein. The sample records around 1,100,000 distinct CDR3 sequences, more than 30% being singletons. V gave up 6 bases and J gave up 5 bases, with 23 bases separating them. This CDR3 comprises 17 residues. Germline CDR1 MNHEY, CDR2 SMNVEV (reference sequence). Donors gave around 10 milliliters of peripheral blood apiece. The amount of total RNA extracted per sample was at least 6 micrograms.

Sequencing used blood. The chain couples TRBV27 to TRBJ2-1; weak D call: TRBD1 (6 bases). The receptor was derived from a man aged 18-30 years in good health. CDR3: CASRLLQGNSFDNEQFF. For the CDR3, the DNA is TGTGCCAGCAGGCTCCTACAGGGTAATAGCTTCGACAATGAGCAGTTCTTC.